Listed below are T cell receptor beta chains from one sample, sequenced in a study of T cells after yellow fever vaccination. A single record per CDR3 protein comes from TCRdb applying MiXCR to the 5' RACE reads. The sample consists of just under 600,000 distinct CDR3 sequences, roughly 13% of them appearing once. The source material was PBMCs, sampled on the day of the yellow fever booster vaccination. The receptors here all came from a man aged 25 to 40 who received the YFV17D yellow fever vaccine. Each CDR3 is given with its conserved first and last residue. D genes are given only for firm matches.

J gene: TRBJ2-7; D gene: -; V gene: TRBV9; CDR3 protein: CASSPHGTINSYEQYF
J gene: TRBJ2-6; D gene: -; V gene: TRBV10-3; CDR3 protein: CAISESLQSGANVLTF
J gene: TRBJ2-7; D gene: TRBD2; V gene: TRBV9; CDR3 protein: CASSVRPGGPYEQYF
J gene: TRBJ1-5; D gene: TRBD1; V gene: TRBV6-1; CDR3 protein: CASTNSGQPYQPQHF
J gene: TRBJ2-2; D gene: -; V gene: TRBV5-1; CDR3 protein: CASSLVMPTGELFF
J gene: TRBJ2-2; D gene: -; V gene: TRBV24-1; CDR3 protein: CATSDPTGELFF
J gene: TRBJ2-1; D gene: TRBD2; V gene: TRBV2; CDR3 protein: CASNPDSGPVYNEQFF
J gene: TRBJ1-6; D gene: -; V gene: TRBV7-9; CDR3 protein: CASSLADRSPLHF
J gene: TRBJ2-1; D gene: TRBD2; V gene: TRBV5-1; CDR3 protein: CASNRLLAEYNEQFF
J gene: TRBJ1-1; D gene: -; V gene: TRBV6-1; CDR3 protein: CASSEVGLSTEAFF
J gene: TRBJ2-3; D gene: TRBD2; V gene: TRBV29-1; CDR3 protein: CSADTSGRAADTQYF
J gene: TRBJ2-4; D gene: TRBD1; V gene: TRBV7-2; CDR3 protein: CASSLLDRAKNILYF
J gene: TRBJ1-5; D gene: -; V gene: TRBV20-1; CDR3 protein: CSGDGPGEQPQHF
J gene: TRBJ1-5; D gene: TRBD1; V gene: TRBV30; CDR3 protein: CAWSNPGTGINQPQHF
J gene: TRBJ2-5; D gene: TRBD1; V gene: TRBV20-1; CDR3 protein: CSAKGQGAVETQYF
J gene: TRBJ1-1; D gene: TRBD1; V gene: TRBV20-1; CDR3 protein: CSAAQGVNTEAFF
J gene: TRBJ2-1; D gene: -; V gene: TRBV7-2; CDR3 protein: CASSYRGYEQFF
J gene: TRBJ2-7; D gene: TRBD1; V gene: TRBV2; CDR3 protein: CASSSMGQVLSYEQYF
J gene: TRBJ2-6; D gene: TRBD1; V gene: TRBV6-1; CDR3 protein: CASKPGQGLSGANVLTF
J gene: TRBJ2-5; D gene: -; V gene: TRBV2; CDR3 protein: CASTGLPQETQYF
J gene: TRBJ1-3; D gene: -; V gene: TRBV4-2; CDR3 protein: CASRLDLGGNTIYF
J gene: TRBJ1-5; D gene: TRBD1; V gene: TRBV6-2/TRBV6-3; CDR3 protein: CASSTGTGNNQPQHF
J gene: TRBJ2-1; D gene: TRBD1; V gene: TRBV20-1; CDR3 protein: CSAGQGGHEQFF
J gene: TRBJ2-5; D gene: -; V gene: TRBV7-2; CDR3 protein: CASGYRDPGETQYF
J gene: TRBJ1-5; D gene: TRBD1; V gene: TRBV12-3/TRBV12-4; CDR3 protein: CASSETGGHQPQHF
J gene: TRBJ2-3; D gene: -; V gene: TRBV5-1; CDR3 protein: CASSPERDTQYF
J gene: TRBJ2-7; D gene: TRBD2; V gene: TRBV20-1; CDR3 protein: CSASNRLAGGLYEQYF
J gene: TRBJ2-5; D gene: -; V gene: TRBV6-1; CDR3 protein: CASSTGLGIWGETQYF
J gene: TRBJ2-3; D gene: -; V gene: TRBV5-1; CDR3 protein: CASSSSPPSTDTQYF
J gene: TRBJ2-2; D gene: -; V gene: TRBV2; CDR3 protein: CASSAGTEKNTGELFF
J gene: TRBJ2-5; D gene: -; V gene: TRBV7-9; CDR3 protein: CASSLDSRETQYF
J gene: TRBJ2-7; D gene: -; V gene: TRBV3-1; CDR3 protein: CASSQDLTLSYEQYF
J gene: TRBJ2-3; D gene: TRBD2; V gene: TRBV7-9; CDR3 protein: CASSSGTNIGDTQYF
J gene: TRBJ2-7; D gene: -; V gene: TRBV7-2; CDR3 protein: CASSLANRLYEQYF
J gene: TRBJ1-6; D gene: -; V gene: TRBV30; CDR3 protein: CAWSVPGYSPLHF
J gene: TRBJ2-3; D gene: -; V gene: TRBV5-4; CDR3 protein: CASSDQLTDTQYF
J gene: TRBJ2-2; D gene: -; V gene: TRBV5-1; CDR3 protein: CASSLNTGELFF
J gene: TRBJ2-3; D gene: -; V gene: TRBV20-1; CDR3 protein: CSARDQSGGDTQYF
J gene: TRBJ2-5; D gene: TRBD1; V gene: TRBV20-1; CDR3 protein: CSVRDRKETQYF
J gene: TRBJ1-1; D gene: -; V gene: TRBV6-1; CDR3 protein: CASNNGGYRNTEAFF
J gene: TRBJ1-1; D gene: -; V gene: TRBV5-1; CDR3 protein: CASSFGRSLNTEAFF
J gene: TRBJ2-2; D gene: -; V gene: TRBV3-1; CDR3 protein: CASSGRTGSGELFF
J gene: TRBJ1-4; D gene: -; V gene: TRBV4-3; CDR3 protein: CASSQDNEEKLFF
J gene: TRBJ2-4; D gene: -; V gene: TRBV20-1; CDR3 protein: CSAPGVGQNIQYF
J gene: TRBJ2-1; D gene: -; V gene: TRBV9; CDR3 protein: CASSVSGGDSNEQFF
J gene: TRBJ2-3; D gene: TRBD2; V gene: TRBV6-5; CDR3 protein: CASSSGLAPSTDTQYF
J gene: TRBJ2-3; D gene: -; V gene: TRBV6-1; CDR3 protein: CASSNEAGSTQDTQYF
J gene: TRBJ2-2; D gene: -; V gene: TRBV19; CDR3 protein: CASSINTRNTGELFF
J gene: TRBJ2-3; D gene: TRBD2; V gene: TRBV6-1; CDR3 protein: CASRGGTSGSTDTQYF
J gene: TRBJ1-4; D gene: -; V gene: TRBV2; CDR3 protein: CASSESWGQLFF
J gene: TRBJ2-2; D gene: TRBD1; V gene: TRBV24-1; CDR3 protein: CATSRTGASELFF
J gene: TRBJ1-2; D gene: -; V gene: TRBV12-3/TRBV12-4; CDR3 protein: CASSSRAGLVYGYTF
J gene: TRBJ2-7; D gene: -; V gene: TRBV6-2/TRBV6-3; CDR3 protein: CASSYGLAEDEQYF
J gene: TRBJ2-5; D gene: TRBD2; V gene: TRBV7-2; CDR3 protein: CASSLVGGTDQETQYF
J gene: TRBJ2-1; D gene: -; V gene: TRBV2; CDR3 protein: CASSEEGSLQFF
J gene: TRBJ2-5; D gene: -; V gene: TRBV5-4; CDR3 protein: CASSPGFSSGQETQYF
J gene: TRBJ1-5; D gene: -; V gene: TRBV12-3/TRBV12-4; CDR3 protein: CASSGASASNQPQHF
J gene: TRBJ2-3; D gene: TRBD2; V gene: TRBV5-1; CDR3 protein: CASSFNRGGGTDTQYF
J gene: TRBJ1-2; D gene: -; V gene: TRBV29-1; CDR3 protein: CSVVRDGYYGYTF